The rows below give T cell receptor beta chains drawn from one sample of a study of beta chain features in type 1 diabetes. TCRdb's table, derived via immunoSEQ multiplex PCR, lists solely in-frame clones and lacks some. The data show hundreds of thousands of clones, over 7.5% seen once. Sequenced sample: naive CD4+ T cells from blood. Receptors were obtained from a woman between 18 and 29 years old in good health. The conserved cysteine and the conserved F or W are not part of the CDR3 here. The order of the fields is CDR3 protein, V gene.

ASSLALQAKETQY	TRBV7-9
ASRLAGGSYEQY	TRBV2
ASSYSWQGENGYT	TRBV6-5
ASSSGTGGNQPQH	TRBV27
ASSHPTGRGTEAF	TRBV4-1
ASSLPTGVAEAF	TRBV7-9
ASSPDRVPNEKLF	TRBV7-2
ASSELRATGELF	TRBV6-1
AWAGVTEQF	TRBV30
ASSASGTGVFGYT	TRBV7-9
ASSQGRGLDPLEQY	TRBV14
ASRGTGAYEQY	TRBV27
ASGLHTGYAGELF	TRBV12-5
ASSLGGSPLH	TRBV5-4
ASSLDRAWDYGYT	TRBV4-1
ASSDRGKTDTQY	TRBV15
ASSRPMDRANEQY	TRBV7-6